The 27 T cell receptor beta chains in this list originate from one sample, sequenced in a study of T-cell reconstitution after alpha-beta-depleted transplantation in children. Findings and limits, study-wide: T-cell numbers and diversity, one year after transplant, stemmed largely from T cells that were newly produced.

Preparation of the TCRbeta library used unique molecular identifiers. TCRdb itself ran the PCR reads through MiXCR, one entry per CDR3 protein. The sample lists approximately 300,000 distinct CDR3 sequences; almost 8% were seen once. Their target antigens are unknown. The sequencing here drew on peripheral blood, taken 360 days after TCRalphabeta/CD19-depleted stem cell transplant. The receptors come from a female patient younger than 10 who had a stem cell transplant for Fanconi anemia, so the T cells may come from the graft donor.

The chain has TRBV3-1 and TRBJ2-7; possibly TRBD1 for D (6 bases). From germline, CDR1 is LGHDT and CDR2 YNNKEL (reference sequence). V lost 3 bases to trimming and J lost 3 bases, with 9 bases between them. This CDR3 region has 13 residues. DNA of the CDR3: TGTGCCAGCAGCCATGGACAGCTCTACGAGCAGTACTTC. This sequence encodes CASSHGQLYEQYF.

The V call is TRBV18, the J call TRBJ2-5, with D unresolved. The CDR3 spans 15 residues. CDR1 is KGHSH, CDR2 LQKENI, per germline. Deletions cut 2 bases from V and 1 base from J, with 11 bases between. Written as DNA, the CDR3 is TGTGCCAGCTCACCAAAATCGAGGAGCCAAGAGACCCAGTACTTC. This gives the protein CASSPKSRSQETQYF.

At least ten counts were recorded for this clonotype. The rearrangement uses TRBV27 and TRBJ2-1, with D possibly TRBD2 on 5 matching bases. CDR3 length equals 14 residues. V was pared by 2 bases and J by 8 bases, with 13 bases between. The germline gives CDR1 MNHEY, CDR2 SMNVEV (reference sequence). In DNA, the CDR3 is TGTGCCAGCAGTTTAGTGGGAGCATCGCATGAGCAGTTCTTC. Translated: CASSLVGASHEQFF.

This clonotype has ten or more counts. The V and J genes are TRBV7-3 and TRBJ2-3; TRBD2 might be the D (6 bases). Germline CDR1 is SGHTA and CDR2 is FQGTGA. The length of the CDR3 is 15 residues. Deletions cut 5 bases from V and 2 bases from J, with 14 bases between. As DNA, the CDR3 is TGTGCCAGCAGCATTTCTCGGGACTCCACAGATACGCAGTATTTT. Its protein product is CASSISRDSTDTQYF.

V and J are TRBV7-9 and TRBJ2-3; the D is unclear. V was shortened by 5 bases and J by 0 bases, with 12 bases between the two germline ends. The CDR3 loop spans 15 amino acids. The germline gives CDR1 SEHNR, CDR2 FQNEAQ (reference sequence). In DNA form, the CDR3 reads TGTGCCAGCAGCCACACAAGAACAAGCACAGATACGCAGTATTTT. It yields the protein CASSHTRTSTDTQYF. The whole variable domain, filled in from reference TRBV7-9 and TRBJ2-3, reads DTGVSQNPRHKITKRGQNVTFRCDPISEHNRLYWYRQTLGQGPEFLTYFQNEAQLEKSRLLSDRFSAERPKGSFSTLEIQRTEQGDSAMYLCASSHTRTSTDTQYFGPGTRLTVL.

This clonotype was seen at least ten times. This chain connects TRBV10-3 to TRBJ1-2; 9 bases fit TRBD1. Per the germline V gene, CDR1 is ENHRY and CDR2 is SYGVKD. Trimming took 7 bases from V and 6 from J; bases not matched to a gene: 9. The CDR3 extends over 14 amino acids. CDR3 amino acids: CAITGTGKGNGYTF. The DNA for the CDR3 is TGTGCCATCACTGGGACAGGGAAGGGGAATGGCTACACCTTC.

This clonotype was detected ten times or more. CDR3 DNA: TGCGCCAGCAGCTTAGACAAGGGACGGACGTCCGGAGTTGGGACTGAAGCTTTCTTT. It codes for CASSLDKGRTSGVGTEAFF. This chain links TRBV5-1 with TRBJ1-1, with D tentatively TRBD1 (5 bases). Per germline, CDR1 SGHRS and CDR2 YFSETQ. The CDR3 is 19 amino acids. V was shortened by 2 bases and J by 5 bases, with 28 bases between the two germline ends.

This sequence joins TRBV30 and TRBJ2-1; D possibly corresponds to TRBD1 (6 bases). The CDR3 consists of 15 residues. Looked up from germline, CDR1 is GTSNPN and CDR2 is SVGIG (reference sequence). The V and J ends lost 6 bases and 2 bases respectively, with 17 bases between them. The DNA for the CDR3 is TGTGCCTGCTGGGGGCAGAGTGGGCCCTACAATGAGCAGTTCTTC. This codes for CACWGQSGPYNEQFF. The full variable domain, completed using reference TRBV30 and TRBJ2-1, is SQTIHQWPATLVQPVGSPLSLECTVEGTSNPNLYWYRQAAGRGLQLLFYSVGIGQISSEVPQNLSASRPQDRQFILSSKKLLLSDSGFYLCACWGQSGPYNEQFFGPGTRLTVL.

The table lists this clonotype with many counts. The J gene is TRBJ1-1, the V gene TRBV20-1, with unresolved D. The germline V gene encodes CDR1 DFQATT and CDR2 SNEGSKA (reference sequence). The CDR3 is made up of 15 amino acids. Between the trimmed V and J ends, which lost 5 bases and 1 base, there was a span of 17 bases. CDR3 protein: CSAPDGRGTNTEAFF. As DNA, the CDR3 is TGCAGTGCTCCCGACGGCCGGGGTACGAACACTGAAGCTTTCTTT.

The chain links TRBV28 to TRBJ1-2; D gene uncertain. V lost 8 bases and J lost 5, with 12 bases in between. CDR3 size: 12 residues. Germline CDR1 reads MDHEN; CDR2 reads SYDVKM. Here the CDR3 DNA reads TGTGCCAGCTCACCTGTTCATTATGGCTACACCTTC. Residues: CASSPVHYGYTF.

This clonotype appeared many times. The chain has TRBV5-1 and TRBJ2-2; D is unresolved. V dropped 0 bases and J dropped 6 bases, with 6 bases sitting between them. CDR3 length: 13 amino acids. The V gene's germline CDR1 is SGHRS and CDR2 YFSETQ. CDR3: CASSLVDSGELFF. CDR3 nucleotides: TGCGCCAGCAGCTTGGTGGATTCCGGGGAGCTGTTTTTT.

Only a few counts were recorded for this clonotype. The gene calls are TRBV5-1 and TRBJ2-3; the D is unclear. This CDR3 spans 14 amino acids. The germline V and J ends were trimmed by 4 bases and 2 bases, with 11 bases remaining between them. Germline loops: CDR1 SGHRS, CDR2 YFSETQ. The CDR3 coding sequence is TGCGCCAGCAGCCTTATGCAGATCACAGATACGCAGTATTTT. It translates to CASSLMQITDTQYF.

This clonotype was detected only a few times. The chain has TRBV7-9 and TRBJ1-1; 9 bases match TRBD1. The CDR3 length is 16 residues. The V gene end was trimmed by 4 bases and the J gene end by 2 bases; junction bases not matched to a gene: 8. Germline V gives CDR1 SEHNR, CDR2 FQNEAQ (reference sequence). As DNA, the CDR3 is TGTGCCAGCAGCTCTGGACAGGGGATCTTAAACACTGAAGCTTTCTTT. Translated, it gives CASSSGQGILNTEAFF.

Ten or more counts support this clonotype. The V and J genes are TRBV29-1 and TRBJ1-2; D not resolved. The V gene lost 7 bases and the J gene lost 8 bases, with 5 bases spanning the gap. Germline V lookup: CDR1 SQVTM, CDR2 ANQGSEA. This CDR3 region has 8 residues. The CDR3 is CSAGGYTF. The CDR3 DNA reads as TGCAGCGCAGGAGGCTACACCTTC. Complete variable domain (other parts from reference TRBV29-1 and TRBJ1-2): SAVISQKPSRDICQRGTSLTIQCQVDSQVTMMFWYRQQPGQSLTLIATANQGSEATYESGFVIDKFPISRPNLTFSTLTVSNMSPEDSSIYLCSAGGYTFGSGTRLTVV.

This clonotype was picked up many times. The rearrangement uses TRBV27 and TRBJ2-3; perhaps D is TRBD1 or TRBD2 (5 bases each). This CDR3 comprises 19 residues. Trimming left V 9 bases short and J 1 base short, with 29 bases between. In germline, CDR1 is MNHEY, CDR2 SMNVEV (reference sequence). Here the CDR3 reads CASTTRDPVLNHGTDTQYF. In nucleotides, the CDR3 is TGTGCCAGTACAACCAGGGACCCGGTCCTAAACCATGGCACAGATACGCAGTATTTT.

As for this clonotype: Germline and junction disagree at one end, which may indicate a read error. J is TRBJ1-1 and V is TRBV7-6, with D maybe TRBD1 (5 bases). The CDR3 runs 16 residues. Germline-derived CDR1 and CDR2 are SGHVS and FNYEAQ. The CDR3 region is CASSHRARDPNTGAFF. CDR3 sequence (DNA): TGTGCCAGCAGCCACCGAGCCAGGGACCCGAACACTGGAGCTTTCTTT.

CDR3 protein: CASSQEMSFSTVGPFF. The CDR3 bases are TGCGCCAGCAGCCAAGAGATGAGTTTTTCCACCGTCGGTCCCTTCTTT. The rearrangement uses TRBV4-1 and TRBJ1-1; D gene unclear. The CDR3 totals 16 residues. Trimming took 0 bases from V and 14 from J, leaving 25 bases between them. Germline loops: CDR1 MGHRA, CDR2 YSYEKL.

There are many counts of this clonotype. This sequence joins TRBV28 and TRBJ2-1, with TRBD2 identical over 9 bases. V dropped 4 bases and J dropped 3; count of bases not matched to a gene: 13. The CDR3 extends over 18 amino acids. The V gene's germline CDR1 is MDHEN and CDR2 SYDVKM. CDR3 DNA sequence: TGTGCCAGCAGTTCCCAAGTCGGTAGCGGGAGTATCTACAATGAGCAGTTCTTC. Its translation: CASSSQVGSGSIYNEQFF.

The chain has TRBV30 and TRBJ1-3; no clear D gene. V gave up 2 bases and J gave up 6 bases, with 8 bases separating them. There are 12 residues in the CDR3. Germline V lookup: CDR1 GTSNPN, CDR2 SVGIG (reference sequence). The CDR3 bases are TGTGCCTGGAGTCCCACCCTAAACACCATATATTTT. It codes for CAWSPTLNTIYF.

This clonotype was counted many times. The genes are TRBV4-1 and TRBJ2-5; 8 bases agree with TRBD2. CDR1 is MGHRA, CDR2 YSYEKL, per germline. Trimming cost V 2 bases and J 2 bases; bases outside gene matches: 10. This CDR3 has 17 residues. CDR3 bases: TGCGCCAGCAGCCAAACCCGGACTAGCTCCTTACAAGAGACCCAGTACTTC. Translating gives CASSQTRTSSLQETQYF.

This clonotype was seen once. The chain couples TRBV29-1 to TRBJ2-5; 7 bases fit TRBD1. Germline V CDR1 and CDR2: SQVTM, ANQGSEA. The V segment lost 5 bases and the J segment 5 bases; nucleotides outside the gene matches: 11. This CDR3 is 14 amino acids long. CDR3 DNA: TGCAGCGTTTACAGCAGGGGGTGGAAGGAGACCCAGTACTTC. This translates into CSVYSRGWKETQYF.

This clonotype was detected ten times or more. The chain recombines TRBV9 with TRBJ2-5; D perhaps matches TRBD2 (5 bases). The CDR3 contains 16 residues. The V end was cut by 4 bases, the J end by 0 bases, with 16 bases between. Germline values: CDR1 SGDLS, CDR2 YYNGEE. CDR3 nucleotide sequence: TGTGCCAGCAGCCCCCCCAGCGGTCCGTACCAAGAGACCCAGTACTTC. As protein: CASSPPSGPYQETQYF.

The genes are TRBV7-8 and TRBJ2-1; 11 positions agree with TRBD2. CDR1 is SGHVS, CDR2 FQNEAQ, per germline. V lost 5 bases to trimming and J lost 8 bases; unmatched junction nucleotides: 14. This CDR3 is 17 amino acids long. DNA of the CDR3: TGTGCCAGCAGCACCGATAGCGGGAGGGCCGGAGTCGATGAGCAGTTCTTC. Protein sequence: CASSTDSGRAGVDEQFF.

This clonotype has ten or more counts. Here the CDR3 reads CASSQRGAPSTDTQYF. CDR3 sequence (DNA): TGTGCCAGCAGCCAAAGGGGGGCCCCTAGCACAGATACGCAGTATTTT. The J gene is TRBJ2-3, the V gene TRBV28; D may match TRBD1 or TRBD2 (6 bases each). In germline, CDR1 is MDHEN, CDR2 SYDVKM. The V gene lost 6 bases and the J gene lost 0 bases, with 16 bases spanning the gap. The CDR3 runs 16 residues.

This clonotype was seen repeatedly, ten times or more. This chain links TRBV5-4 with TRBJ2-7; no firm D call. Germline V gene lookup returns CDR1 SGHNT and CDR2 YYREEE (reference sequence). Trimming took 5 bases from V and 0 from J, leaving 12 bases between them. The CDR3 totals 14 residues. The CDR3 is CASRNGRDSYEQYV. CDR3 sequence (DNA): TGTGCCAGCAGGAATGGAAGGGACTCCTACGAGCAGTACGTC.

This clonotype was seen ten or more times. The chain is built from TRBV5-1 and TRBJ2-6; no clear D gene. The CDR3 totals 18 residues. V shed 1 base and J shed 2 bases, with 16 bases lying between them. Looked up from germline, CDR1 is SGHRS and CDR2 is YFSETQ. The CDR3 spells CASSLWSGSITGANVLTF. In DNA form, the CDR3 reads TGCGCCAGCAGCTTGTGGTCAGGCTCCATCACTGGGGCCAACGTCCTGACTTTC. Filled out from reference TRBV5-1 and TRBJ2-6, the complete variable domain reads KAGVTQTPRYLIKTRGQQVTLSCSPISGHRSVSWYQQTPGQGLQFLFEYFSETQRNKGNFPGRFSGRQFSNSRSEMNVSTLELGDSALYLCASSLWSGSITGANVLTFGAGSRLTVL.

This rearrangement joins TRBV5-1 to TRBJ1-1; the D is unclear. Germline CDR1 SGHRS, CDR2 YFSETQ. The CDR3 runs 13 residues. Trimming shortened V by 1 base and J by 5 bases, and 9 bases separated the two germline ends. CDR3 region: CASSLNRVTEAFF. CDR3 coding DNA: TGCGCCAGCAGCTTGAATCGCGTGACTGAAGCTTTCTTT.